The 5 T cell receptor beta chains presented below share a single source sample, sequenced in a study of blood T cell repertoires in COVID-19. Sequenced by immunoSEQ multiplex PCR; TCRdb stores in-frame clones only, minus some. The sample has approximately 62,000 clones; about four fifths are singletons. The sample was peripheral blood. Source of these receptors: a woman in her fifties or sixties with active or convalescent COVID-19.

V usage is TRBV7-2 and J usage is TRBJ1-1, with D hard to call. The V gene lost 4 bases and the J gene lost 5 bases, with 11 bases spanning the gap. The germline V gene has CDR1 SGHTA and CDR2 FQGNSA. The CDR3 is 13 amino acids. In nucleotides, the CDR3 is TGTGCCAGCAGCTCCGCGGTGGGTACTGAAGCTTTCTTT. As protein: CASSSAVGTEAFF.

DNA of the CDR3: TGTGCCTGGAGTGTACCGTTGGCAGAGGCTGGAAACACCATATATTTT. This sequence encodes CAWSVPLAEAGNTIYF. The chain employs TRBV30 and TRBJ1-3; D is unresolved. Looked up from germline, CDR1 is GTSNPN and CDR2 is SVGIG (reference sequence). With 0 bases removed from V and 2 bases from J, the gap between germline ends came to 14 bases. The CDR3 is 16 amino acids.

The J gene is TRBJ1-1, the V gene TRBV4-1, with D tentatively TRBD1 (6 bases). Germline CDR1 is MGHRA and CDR2 is YSYEKL. Trimming stripped 1 base from V and 1 base from J, with 13 bases between. This CDR3 comprises 16 residues. For the CDR3, the DNA is TGCGCCAGCAGCCAAGGAGGGGCCAGGGGGAACACTGAAGCTTTCTTT. It codes for CASSQGGARGNTEAFF.

A remark on this clone: Other DNA sequences within the sample encode an identical CDR3. V and J are TRBV2 and TRBJ2-1; TRBD2 agrees at 11 bases. The CDR3 consists of 14 residues. Germline-derived CDR1 and CDR2 are SNHLY and FYNNEI. Trimming at V came to 6 bases and at J to 4 bases, leaving 2 bases not matched to a gene. CDR3 residues: CASSRLAGYNEQFF. The CDR3, as DNA: TGTGCCAGCAGCCGACTAGCGGGGTACAATGAGCAGTTCTTC.

The gene calls are TRBV7-8 and TRBJ2-7, with D possibly TRBD2 on 6 matching bases. The V end was cut by 1 base, the J end by 7 bases, with 17 bases between. The germline V gene has CDR1 SGHVS and CDR2 FQNEAQ. The CDR3 has 15 residues. The CDR3 loop reads CASSLGFGSAGEQYF. CDR3 sequence (DNA): TGTGCCAGCAGCTTAGGGTTCGGCTCGGCGGGGGAGCAGTACTTC.